The 10 T cell receptor beta chains below come from one sample, sequenced in a study of blood T cell repertoires in COVID-19. Measured with immunoSEQ multiplex PCR; TCRdb has only the in-frame clones, and not every one. The sample yields 220,000 or so clones, approximately 81% seen once. Sequenced: peripheral blood. These receptors all stem from a woman of 80 years or more with acute or convalescent COVID-19.

The rearrangement links TRBV28 to TRBJ1-1, with a possible D match to TRBD1 (6 bases). CDR1 and CDR2 from the germline V gene are MDHEN and SYDVKM. The CDR3 contains 16 residues. The ends were cut back, 5 bases at V and 10 bases at J, with 26 bases in the middle. The CDR3 bases are TGTGCCAGCAGTCCGGCCATATCGGGGTTGAGGGGGACAGCTTTCTTT. The encoded protein is CASSPAISGLRGTAFF. Complete variable domain (other parts from reference TRBV28 and TRBJ1-1): DVKVTQSSRYLVKRTGEKVFLECVQDMDHENMFWYRQDPGLGLRLIYFSYDVKMKEKGDIPEGYSVSREKKERFSLILESASTNQTSMYLCASSPAISGLRGTAFFGQGTRLTVV.

This chain connects TRBV5-1 to TRBJ1-1; 8 nucleotides match TRBD1. CDR3 size: 16 residues. Germline CDR1 is SGHRS and CDR2 is YFSETQ. Trimming took 0 bases from V and 4 from J; bases not matched to a gene: 8. The CDR3 region has the DNA TGCGCCAGCAGCTTGGTGCAGGGGGCCCGGGGCACTGAAGCTTTCTTT. Protein product: CASSLVQGARGTEAFF.

This clone appeared once. The chain employs TRBV7-9 and TRBJ1-3; D not certain. Germline loops: CDR1 SEHNR, CDR2 FQNEAQ (reference sequence). The CDR3 totals 17 residues. V was cut by 1 base and J by 0 bases, with 13 bases left in between. CDR3 DNA: TGTGCCAGCAGCTTAGGGTACGGGAGAAGCTCTGGAAACACCATATATTTT. Translated: CASSLGYGRSSGNTIYF.

CDR3 DNA: TGTGCCATCAAGGACAGGCCCATGAACACTGAAGCTTTCTTT. It encodes CAIKDRPMNTEAFF. This chain links TRBV10-3 with TRBJ1-1; TRBD1 aligns across 7 bases. From germline, CDR1 is ENHRY and CDR2 SYGVKD. The CDR3 consists of 14 residues. V trimming: 7 bases; J trimming: 0 bases; junction bases outside the gene matches: 5.

This chain joins TRBV5-4 and TRBJ2-1; 15 bases match TRBD2. The CDR3 has 18 residues. Germline assignment: CDR1 SGHNT and CDR2 YYREEE (reference sequence). With V trimmed by 0 bases and J by 0 bases, 1 base remained unmatched. In DNA form, the CDR3 reads TGTGCCAGCAGCTTGGGGACTAGCGGGGGGGCCTCCTACAATGAGCAGTTCTTC. Translating it yields CASSLGTSGGASYNEQFF.

The chain uses TRBV10-3 and TRBJ2-3; D unresolved. The CDR3 contains 12 residues. Germline V gives CDR1 ENHRY, CDR2 SYGVKD. V gave up 7 bases and J gave up 3 bases, with 8 bases separating them. The CDR3 DNA follows: TGTGCCATCAATCCGGGTACAGATACGCAGTATTTT. Translation gives CAINPGTDTQYF.

The CDR3 here is CASSLGGTENEKLFF. DNA of the CDR3: TGTGCCAGCAGCTTAGGCGGGACTGAGAATGAAAAACTGTTTTTT. The V and J genes are TRBV7-8 and TRBJ1-4; D possibly corresponds to TRBD1 (5 bases). Germline loops: CDR1 SGHVS, CDR2 FQNEAQ. Deletions cut 1 base from V and 5 bases from J, with 11 bases between. The length of the CDR3 is 15 residues.

This clone has a single count. This chain's CDR3 is CATTGFSNQPQHF. CDR3 nucleotides: TGTGCTACCACAGGTTTTAGCAATCAGCCCCAGCATTTT. This chain connects TRBV7-2 to TRBJ1-5; D perhaps matches TRBD1 (5 bases). The CDR3 loop spans 13 amino acids. Germline V CDR1 and CDR2: SGHTA, FQGNSA.

A note on this clone: One end of the junction is discordant with germline, which a read error may explain. The genes are TRBV14 and TRBJ1-2; a possible D gene is TRBD1 (6 bases). Germline V gene sequence: CDR1 SGHDN, CDR2 FVKESK. CDR3 size: 14 residues. CDR3 DNA sequence: TGTGCCAGCAGCCAACCTGGGGGCTACGAGACGCCCGTCTTC. It yields the protein CASSQPGGYETPVF.

DNA for the CDR3: TGTGCCAGCAGCTCCCAGGGCAGGGTGAACACTGAAGCTTTCTTT. Encoded protein: CASSSQGRVNTEAFF. The chain has TRBV11-3 and TRBJ1-1; TRBD1 is a possible D gene (5 bases). The germline CDR1 and CDR2 sequences are SGHNT and YENEEA. Between the trimmed V and J ends, which lost 4 bases and 0 bases, there was a span of 12 bases. The CDR3 runs 15 residues.